This T cell receptor (beta chain) was identified during a study of CD8+ T cells in alopecia areata. Points from the study as a whole: Higher clonality and more expanded CD8+ clones appeared in lesional than normal scalp.

RNA, once extracted, was reverse transcribed into cDNA for use as the sequencing template. Libraries were prepared by immunoSEQ multiplex PCR; TCRdb keeps only in-frame clonotypes and omits some of them. The sample lists approximately 150,000 clones, about 72% occurring once. About this clone itself: Its antigen is not identified.

Germline-derived CDR1 and CDR2 are SGHVS and FQNEAQ. CDR3 length: 14 amino acids. The V end lost 1 base, the J end lost 7 bases, and 10 bases lay between the germline ends. The input for sequencing was CD8+ T cells sorted from blood, taken at week 0. The chain couples TRBV7-8 to TRBJ1-4, with D possibly TRBD1 on 5 matching bases. The TCR sequence derives from a human donor with alopecia areata. For the CDR3, the DNA is TGTGCCAGCAGCTTAGGGGGACGTCGTGAAAAACTGTTTTTT. Encoded protein: CASSLGGRREKLFF.